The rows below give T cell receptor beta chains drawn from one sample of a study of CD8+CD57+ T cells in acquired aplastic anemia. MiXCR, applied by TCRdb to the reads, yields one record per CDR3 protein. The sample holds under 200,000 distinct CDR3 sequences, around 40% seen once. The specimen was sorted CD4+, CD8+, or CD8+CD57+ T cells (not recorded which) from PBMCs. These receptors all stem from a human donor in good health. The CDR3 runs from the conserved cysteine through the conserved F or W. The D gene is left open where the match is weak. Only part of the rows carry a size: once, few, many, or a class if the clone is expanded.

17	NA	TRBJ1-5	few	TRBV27	TGTGCCAGCAGTTTTTGTGACGGGGCCTATAGCAATCAGCCCCAGCATTTT	CASSFCDGAYSNQPQHF
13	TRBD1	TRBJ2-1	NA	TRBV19	TGTGCCAGTACCACGGGACAGAACAATGAGCAGCTCTTC	CASTTGQNNEQLF
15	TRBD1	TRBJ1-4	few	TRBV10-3	TGTGCCATCAGTGATTCCGGGACAGGGAACGAAAAACTGTTTTTT	CAISDSGTGNEKLFF
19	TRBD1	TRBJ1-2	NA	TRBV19	TGTGCCAGTAGTAGACTCTTTGGGACAGGGGCCGCCTCTAACTATGGCTACACCTTC	CASSRLFGTGAASNYGYTF
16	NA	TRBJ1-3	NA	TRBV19	TGTGCCAGTAGCCGGACAGCTATCAGCTCTGGAAACACCATATATTTT	CASSRTAISSGNTIYF
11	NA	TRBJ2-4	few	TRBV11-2	TGTGCCAGCAGCTCCCCAAACATTCAGTACTTC	CASSSPNIQYF
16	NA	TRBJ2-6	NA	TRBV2	TGTGCCAGCAGACCCGACAGGTACTCTGGGGCCAACGTCCTGACTTTC	CASRPDRYSGANVLTF
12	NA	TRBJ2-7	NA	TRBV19	TGTGCCAGTAGTCAACAGGGACACGAGCAGTACTTC	CASSQQGHEQYF
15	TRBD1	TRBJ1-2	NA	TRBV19	TGTGCCAGTAGTAAAAACGACAGGGGGAACTATGGCTACACCTTC	CASSKNDRGNYGYTF
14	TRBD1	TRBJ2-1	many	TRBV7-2	TGTGCCAGCAGCCCGTGGACAGGGGGCTATGAGCAGTTCTTC	CASSPWTGGYEQFF
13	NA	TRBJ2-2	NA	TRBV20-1	TGCAGTGCTAGATTCGAGAACACCGGGGAGCTGTTTTTT	CSARFENTGELFF
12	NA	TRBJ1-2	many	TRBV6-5	TGTGCCAGCAGGTACCAGGATTATGGCTACACCTTC	CASRYQDYGYTF
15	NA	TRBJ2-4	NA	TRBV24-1	TGTGCCACCAGTGATTTGGAAGGGACCAAAAACATTCAGTACTTC	CATSDLEGTKNIQYF
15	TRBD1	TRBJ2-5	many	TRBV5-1	TGCGCCAGCAGCTTGGGGACAGGTCCCCAAGAGACCCAGTACTTC	CASSLGTGPQETQYF
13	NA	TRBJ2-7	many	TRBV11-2	TGTGCCAGCAGCTTAGGTCAGACCTACGAGCAGTACTTC	CASSLGQTYEQYF
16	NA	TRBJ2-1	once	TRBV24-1	TGTGCCACCAGTGATCCCACAGGTACCGCCTACAATGAGCAGTTCTTC	CATSDPTGTAYNEQFF
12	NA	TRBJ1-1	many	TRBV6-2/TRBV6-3	TGTGCCAGCAGTTTCCGGGACGGTGAAGCTTTCTTT	CASSFRDGEAFF
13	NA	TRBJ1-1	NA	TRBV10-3	TGTGCCACCCAACGGAACCAGAACACTGAAGCTTTCTTT	CATQRNQNTEAFF
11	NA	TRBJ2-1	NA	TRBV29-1	TGCAGCAGCCGTGGGTCGGCTGAGCAGTTCTTC	CSSRGSAEQFF
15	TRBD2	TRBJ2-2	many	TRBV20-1	TGCAGTGCTAGAGACAGCGGGACTCTCACCGGGGAGCTGTTTTTT	CSARDSGTLTGELFF
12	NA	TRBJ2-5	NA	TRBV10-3	TGTGCCATCAAGGGGCGCAGAGAGACCCAGTACTTC	CAIKGRRETQYF
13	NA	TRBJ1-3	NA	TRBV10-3	TGTGCCATCAGGGGGACTAGCGGAAACACCATATATTTT	CAIRGTSGNTIYF
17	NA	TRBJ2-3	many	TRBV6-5	TGTGCCAGCAGTTACTCGACGACTAGAGGGGGCCAGGCTACGCAGTATTTT	CASSYSTTRGGQATQYF
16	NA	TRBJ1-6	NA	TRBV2	TGTGCCAGCAGTGCAACAGGGAGCTCCTATAATTCACCCCTCCACTTT	CASSATGSSYNSPLHF
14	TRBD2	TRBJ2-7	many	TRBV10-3	TGTGCCGTGAAGACTAGCGGGGGATTCTACGAGCAGTACTTC	CAVKTSGGFYEQYF
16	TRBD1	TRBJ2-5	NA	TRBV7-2	TGTGCCAGCAGGTTAGGGGGGACAGGGGTCCAAGAGACCCAGTACTTC	CASRLGGTGVQETQYF
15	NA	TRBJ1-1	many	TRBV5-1	TGCGCCAGCAGCTTGGAGGCTGGGGGGTGGACTGAAGCTTTCTTT	CASSLEAGGWTEAFF
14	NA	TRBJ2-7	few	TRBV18	TGTGCCAGCTCCGCTGGGACTGCTTCCTACGAGCAGTACTTC	CASSAGTASYEQYF
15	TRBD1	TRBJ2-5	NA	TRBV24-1	TGTGCCACCAGTGATAGACAGGGTCTGGGGGAGACCCAGTACTTC	CATSDRQGLGETQYF
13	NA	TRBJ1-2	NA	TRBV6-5	TGTGCCAGCAGTCACCTACGGGGGACGGGCTACACCTTC	CASSHLRGTGYTF
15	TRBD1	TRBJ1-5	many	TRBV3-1	TGTGCCAGCAGCCAACGGACAGGGGGCGATCAGCCCCAGCATTTT	CASSQRTGGDQPQHF
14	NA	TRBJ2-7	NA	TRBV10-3	TGTGCCATCAGTGAGTCGGTAGGAACCTACGAGCAGTACTTC	CAISESVGTYEQYF
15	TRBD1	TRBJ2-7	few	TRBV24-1	TGTGCCACCAGTGACACCGGGACAGGGGGCCTCGAGCAGTACTTC	CATSDTGTGGLEQYF
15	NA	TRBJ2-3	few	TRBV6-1	TGTGCCAGCAGCCTCTCCGGGGCGAACCAGCCCGCGCAGTATTTT	CASSLSGANQPAQYF
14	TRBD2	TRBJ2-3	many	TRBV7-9	TGTGCCAGCAGCTTAGTGCGGGAGGCAGATACGCAGTATTTT	CASSLVREADTQYF
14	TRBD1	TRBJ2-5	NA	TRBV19	TGTGCCAGTAGCTCCTGGGACAGCCAAGAGACCCAGTACTTC	CASSSWDSQETQYF
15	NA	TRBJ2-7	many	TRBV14	TGTGCCAGCAGCCTATTACGGGGGCCCTCCTACGAGCAGTACTTC	CASSLLRGPSYEQYF
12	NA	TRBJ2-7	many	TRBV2	TGTGCCAGCAGTTGGCCCGGAGGAGGGCAGTACTTC	CASSWPGGGQYF
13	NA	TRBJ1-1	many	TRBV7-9	TGTGCCAGCAGCAGGAACAGGGACACTGAAGCTTTCTTT	CASSRNRDTEAFF
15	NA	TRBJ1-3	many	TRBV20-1	TGCAGTGCTAGAGGCAGTCTCCCATCTGGAAACACCATATATTTT	CSARGSLPSGNTIYF
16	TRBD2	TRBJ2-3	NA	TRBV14	TGTGCCAGCAGCATATCTAGCGGGTTTAGCACAGATACGCAGTATTTT	CASSISSGFSTDTQYF
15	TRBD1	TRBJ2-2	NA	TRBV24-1	TGTGCCACCAGTGATCCCGGGACAGGGGTCGGGGAGCTGTTTTTT	CATSDPGTGVGELFF
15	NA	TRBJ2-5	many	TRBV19	TGTGCCAGTCGTGGAGGGGCCGGGATAGGGGAGACCCAGTACTTC	CASRGGAGIGETQYF
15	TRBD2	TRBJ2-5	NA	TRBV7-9	TGTGCCAGCACCAGACTAGCGGGGAGCCAAGAGACCCAGTACTTC	CASTRLAGSQETQYF
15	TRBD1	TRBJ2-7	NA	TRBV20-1	TGCAGTGCTAGCAGACCGGGACAGGGGGCCCACGAGCAGTACTTC	CSASRPGQGAHEQYF
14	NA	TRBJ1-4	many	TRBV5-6	TGTGCCAGCAGCCGGGACCGGACCTATGAAAAACTGTTTTTT	CASSRDRTYEKLFF
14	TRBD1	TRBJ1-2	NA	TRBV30	TGTGCCTGGAGTGCCGGGACAGGGATCTATGGCTACACCTTC	CAWSAGTGIYGYTF
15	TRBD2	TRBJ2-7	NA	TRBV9	TGTGCCAGCAGCGTTGGGACTAGCGAAAACTACGAGCAGTACTTC	CASSVGTSENYEQYF
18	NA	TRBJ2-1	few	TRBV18	TGTGCCAGCTCACCACCGGACCGACGGGCAGGGGTTATCAATGAGCAGTTCTTC	CASSPPDRRAGVINEQFF
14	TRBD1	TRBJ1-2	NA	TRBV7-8	TGTGCCAGCAGCTTAGTGGTCCAGGGGGGTGGCTACACCTTC	CASSLVVQGGGYTF
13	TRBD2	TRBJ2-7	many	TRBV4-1	TGCGCCAGCGGAGCGGGAGCCCCCTACGAGCAGTACTTC	CASGAGAPYEQYF